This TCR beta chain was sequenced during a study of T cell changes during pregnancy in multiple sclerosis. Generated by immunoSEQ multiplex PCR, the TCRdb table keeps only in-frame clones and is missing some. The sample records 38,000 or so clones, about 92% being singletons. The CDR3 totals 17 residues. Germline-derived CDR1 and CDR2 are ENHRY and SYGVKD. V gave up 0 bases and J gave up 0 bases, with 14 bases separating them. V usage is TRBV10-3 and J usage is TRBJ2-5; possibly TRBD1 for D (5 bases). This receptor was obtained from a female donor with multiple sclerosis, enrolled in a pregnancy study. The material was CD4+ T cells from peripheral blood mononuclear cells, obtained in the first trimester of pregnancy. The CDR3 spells CAISESPSRADQETQYF. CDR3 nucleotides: TGTGCCATCAGTGAGTCCCCCTCCAGGGCCGACCAAGAGACCCAGTACTTC.